One TCR beta chain is described in this entry. Its specificity is not known. This CDR3 is built from 13 residues. Germline V gives CDR1 SQVTM, CDR2 ANQGSEA. Primed by a sample-barcoded 5' primer and a J-beta primer mix, a second PCR proceeded for roughly 7 to 12 cycles. TCRdb reprocessed the 5' RACE reads with MiXCR, giving one entry per CDR3 protein. The repertoire holds around 1,500,000 distinct CDR3 sequences, roughly 40% seen once, with around 8% in the top ten. This sample was taken from a study of blood T cells in healthy people across ages. Whole-study findings and limits: Not knowing donor CMV status may have confounded expanded clonotype changes. Compared with aged donors, long-lived donors showed fewer expanded clones, suggesting selection.

The rearrangement uses TRBV29-1 and TRBJ2-1; D is possibly TRBD1 or TRBD2 (5 bases each). The DNA matches TRBJ2-7 better at its end, which makes the J call doubtful. The source material was blood. This clonotype was obtained from a young woman in good health. The CDR3, as DNA: TGCAGCGTTGAAACGGGGACCTACAATGAGCAGTACTTC. Translation: CSVETGTYNEQYF.